The 2 T cell receptor beta chains below come from one sample, sequenced in a study of T cells in Graves' hyperthyroidism and ophthalmopathy. RNA transcripts provided the source from which TCR beta CDR3 regions were amplified. The TCR CDR3 was amplified in a first-round RT-PCR using the HTBI primer set. One entry per CDR3 protein results from TCRdb running MiXCR on the multiplex PCR reads. The table has some 300,000 distinct CDR3 sequences, approximately 15% seen once. The material sequenced was blood. The receptor set was obtained from a man aged 25-40 years with Graves' hyperthyroidism.

This clonotype was counted many times. The CDR3 sequence is CASSQDWASREQYF. In DNA, the CDR3 is TGTGCCAGCAGCCAAGATTGGGCGAGTAGGGAGCAGTACTTC. V gene TRBV3-1 combines with J gene TRBJ2-7; no clear D. V was shortened by 0 bases and J by 7 bases, with 13 bases between the two germline ends. The CDR3 sequence is 14 residues long. Per germline, CDR1 LGHDT and CDR2 YNNKEL (reference sequence).

The sample holds a few counts of this clonotype. The chain couples TRBV28 to TRBJ1-6; D is unclear. CDR1 and CDR2 from the germline V gene are MDHEN and SYDVKM. The CDR3 sequence is 15 residues long. Trimming removed 7 bases at V and 8 bases at J, with 18 bases between. The CDR3: CASNRAKSGYSPLHF. Written as DNA, the CDR3 is TGTGCCAGCAATAGGGCGAAGTCCGGTTATTCACCCCTCCACTTT.